The rows below give T cell receptor beta chains drawn from one sample of a study of blood T cell repertoires in COVID-19. Libraries were prepared by immunoSEQ multiplex PCR; TCRdb keeps only in-frame clonotypes and omits some of them. In the table there are over 70,000 clones, 75% to 85% of which are singletons. Sequenced: peripheral blood. The receptors were sampled from a man in his sixties or seventies who had recovered from COVID-19. Each CDR3 is given with its conserved first and last residue. D genes are given only for firm matches. The size field is filled for only some rows; it gives once, few, many or a size class.

D: .
size: .
length: 11
V: TRBV20-1
J: TRBJ2-3
DNA: TGCAGTGCTCCCGAGGCGATTACGCAGTATTTT
CDR3: CSAPEAITQYF

D: TRBD1
size: .
length: 14
V: TRBV28
J: TRBJ2-7
DNA: TGTGCCAGCAGTTTACCACAGGGGGCGAGGGAGCAGTACTTC
CDR3: CASSLPQGAREQYF

D: TRBD1
size: few
length: 13
V: TRBV7-7
J: TRBJ2-7
DNA: TGTGCCACCGCACAGGGGGAAGGAGGCGAGCAGTACTTC
CDR3: CATAQGEGGEQYF

D: TRBD2
size: .
length: 14
V: TRBV4-3
J: TRBJ2-2
DNA: TGCGCCAGCAGCCTTAGCGGGAGCCCCGGGGAGCTGTTTTTT
CDR3: CASSLSGSPGELFF

D: .
size: .
length: 12
V: TRBV30
J: TRBJ1-2
DNA: TGTGCCTGGATTGGCGGGGGATCTGGCTACACCTTC
CDR3: CAWIGGGSGYTF

D: TRBD1
size: .
length: 16
V: TRBV19
J: TRBJ1-2
DNA: TGTGCCAGTAGTAAGGACAGGGGCACTGGGAACTATGGCTACACCTTC
CDR3: CASSKDRGTGNYGYTF

D: .
size: .
length: 15
V: TRBV6-2/TRBV6-3
J: TRBJ2-7
DNA: TGTGCCAGCAGTTACTCAAGTACCGAGTTTTACGAGCAGTACTTC
CDR3: CASSYSSTEFYEQYF

D: .
size: .
length: 16
V: TRBV6-5
J: TRBJ2-3
DNA: TGTGCCAGCAGTTACGGCGCCCAGCCGATGGGGGGTACGCAGTATTTT
CDR3: CASSYGAQPMGGTQYF

D: .
size: .
length: 17
V: TRBV11-3
J: TRBJ2-4
DNA: TGTGCCAGCAGCTTAGATAGGGGAGTCGGAGGGGAAAACATTCAGTACTTC
CDR3: CASSLDRGVGGENIQYF

D: TRBD2
size: few
length: 17
V: TRBV4-3
J: TRBJ2-7
DNA: TGCGCCAGCAGCCAAGCGTTCAATCTAGCGGGGTTTTTCGAGCAGTACTTC
CDR3: CASSQAFNLAGFFEQYF

D: TRBD1
size: .
length: 16
V: TRBV4-2
J: TRBJ1-1
DNA: TGTGCCAGCAGCCAAGGGGGACAGGGGGTGGGAACTGAAGCTTTCTTT
CDR3: CASSQGGQGVGTEAFF

D: .
size: .
length: 14
V: TRBV9
J: TRBJ1-5
DNA: TGTGCCAGCAGCCTTCAGGGATTTGGTCAGCCCCAGCATTTT
CDR3: CASSLQGFGQPQHF

D: TRBD2
size: .
length: 17
V: TRBV27
J: TRBJ2-1
DNA: TGTGCCAGCAGTTATCGACATAGCGGGATATCCTACAATGAGCAGTTCTTC
CDR3: CASSYRHSGISYNEQFF